One and the same sample provided the 10 T cell receptor beta chains below, sequenced in a study of human T cells and chemical hapten exposure. Time point here: patch test 2, 6 weeks after DPC sensitization. Regarding treatment: therapeutic diphenylcyclopropenone sensitization with weekly scalp DPC. TCRdb itself ran the RACE reads through MiXCR, one entry per CDR3 protein. The sample records 350,000 to 400,000 distinct CDR3 sequences, more than 5% being singletons. This specimen was whole blood, taken in connection with sensitization to the hapten diphenylcyclopropenone (DPC). The receptor set was obtained from a woman aged 18-29 years with alopecia areata. Some clones in this sample may be carry-over from other donors' samples.

This chain connects TRBV5-1 to TRBJ2-2; a weak D match, TRBD1 (5 bases). Between the trimmed V and J ends, which lost 0 bases and 5 bases, there was a span of 14 bases. The CDR3 extends over 16 amino acids. Looked up from germline, CDR1 is SGHRS and CDR2 is YFSETQ. The DNA for the CDR3 is TGCGCCAGCAGCTTGGGAGACAGCCTGGGGACCGGGGAGCTGTTTTTT. Translating gives CASSLGDSLGTGELFF.

Many counts were recorded for this clonotype. The V gene is TRBV29-1, the J gene TRBJ2-7, with 8 positions matching TRBD1. Germline V gene data show CDR1 as SQVTM and CDR2 as ANQGSEA. The trim removed 4 bases at V and 6 bases at J, leaving 8 bases unmatched. There are 13 residues in the CDR3. CDR3 nucleotides: TGCAGCGTTGTTTGGACAGGGCGAAGCGAGCAGTACTTC. It specifies CSVVWTGRSEQYF.

This clonotype was seen more than once but under ten times. The chain recombines TRBV7-3 with TRBJ2-1, with a weak D call TRBD1 (5 bases). The CDR3 has 13 residues. CDR1 is SGHTA and CDR2 is FQGTGA in the germline V gene. V was clipped by 4 bases and J by 5 bases, with 9 bases between them. In DNA form, the CDR3 reads TGTGCCAGCAGCTCCAACAGGAACAATGAGCAGTTCTTC. This encodes CASSSNRNNEQFF. Looking up the rest from reference TRBV7-3 and TRBJ2-1 gives the full variable domain: GAGVSQTPSNKVTEKGKYVELRCDPISGHTALYWYRQSLGQGPEFLIYFQGTGAADDSGLPNDRFFAVRPEGSVSTLKIQRTERGDSAVYLCASSSNRNNEQFFGPGTRLTVL.

Only a few counts were recorded for this clonotype. The gene calls are TRBV12-3 or TRBV12-4 and TRBJ2-7, with TRBD2 matching over 13 bases. CDR3 length: 17 amino acids. V gave up 6 bases and J gave up 4 bases; unmatched junction bases: 12. The CDR3: CASSLGLAGALSYEQYF. CDR3 DNA sequence: TGTGCCAGCAGCCTAGGACTAGCGGGGGCCCTTTCGTACGAGCAGTACTTC.

The chain is built from TRBV5-5 and TRBJ1-2; weak D call: TRBD1 (5 bases). Trimming pared 4 bases from V and 6 bases from J, leaving 10 bases between. The CDR3 totals 12 residues. The germline V gene encodes CDR1 SGHKS and CDR2 YYEKEE (reference sequence). The CDR3 is CASSSREDGYTF. The CDR3 DNA is TGTGCCAGCAGCAGCAGGGAGGATGGCTACACCTTC.

The chain combines TRBV10-3 with TRBJ2-3; no reliable D call. This CDR3 contains 12 residues. V was cut by 10 bases and J by 6 bases, with 14 bases left in between. The germline gives CDR1 ENHRY, CDR2 SYGVKD. CDR3 in DNA: TGTGCCACTAGGGATTCCGCGGATACGCAGTATTTT. It codes for CATRDSADTQYF.

This clonotype was seen at least ten times. The V call is TRBV18, the J call TRBJ1-6; TRBD1 matches at 8 bases. V shed 3 bases and J 7 bases; nucleotides not matched to a gene: 2. CDR3 length: 14 residues. Germline-derived CDR1 and CDR2 are KGHSH and LQKENI. Here the CDR3 DNA reads TGTGCCAGCTCACCTGGGACAGGCAATTCACCCCTCCACTTT. It specifies CASSPGTGNSPLHF.

This clonotype showed up just a few times. V usage is TRBV9 and J usage is TRBJ2-3; TRBD1 might be the D (6 bases). The CDR3 has 16 residues. Germline CDR1 and CDR2: SGDLS and YYNGEE. V lost 4 bases and J 3 bases, leaving 18 bases between the germline ends. CDR3 residues: CASSLQGFSATDTQYF. The CDR3 DNA sequence: TGTGCCAGCAGCCTCCAGGGGTTCTCAGCGACAGATACGCAGTATTTT.

At least ten counts were recorded for this clonotype. J is TRBJ1-5 and V is TRBV2, with TRBD1 matching over 11 bases. The CDR3 extends over 15 amino acids. Germline V gene sequence: CDR1 SNHLY, CDR2 FYNNEI. With V trimmed by 4 bases and J by 4 bases, 3 bases remained unmatched. In nucleotides, the CDR3 is TGTGCCAGCAGTGGGACAGGGGGCCCTAATCAGCCCCAGCATTTT. As protein: CASSGTGGPNQPQHF.

Here the CDR3 reads CASKTPGQDYEQYF. CDR3 sequence (DNA): TGTGCCAGCAAAACTCCCGGACAGGACTACGAGCAGTACTTC. The chain uses TRBV6-5 and TRBJ2-7; 7 bases are shared with TRBD1. V was pared by 7 bases and J by 3 bases, with 9 bases of the junction left unmatched. CDR3 length equals 14 residues. Germline lookup yields CDR1 MNHEY and CDR2 SVGAGI.